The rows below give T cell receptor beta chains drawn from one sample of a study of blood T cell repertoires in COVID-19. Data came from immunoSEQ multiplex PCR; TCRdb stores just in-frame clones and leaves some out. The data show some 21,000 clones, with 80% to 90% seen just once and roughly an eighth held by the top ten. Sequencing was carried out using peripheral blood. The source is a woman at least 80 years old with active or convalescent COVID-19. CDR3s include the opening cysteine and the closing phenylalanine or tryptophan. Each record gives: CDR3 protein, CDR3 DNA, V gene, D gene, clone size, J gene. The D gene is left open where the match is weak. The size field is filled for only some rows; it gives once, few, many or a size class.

cdr3_aa: CASSPVFNKPNTEAFF; cdr3_nt: TGTGCCAGCTCACCAGTATTTAACAAACCGAACACTGAAGCTTTCTTT; v_call: TRBV18; d_call: NA; clone_size: few; j_call: TRBJ1-1
cdr3_aa: CASSLLPGGQNEQFF; cdr3_nt: TGTGCCAGCAGCTTGCTGCCGGGAGGGCAGAATGAGCAGTTCTTC; v_call: TRBV5-8; d_call: TRBD2; clone_size: NA; j_call: TRBJ2-1
cdr3_aa: CSVGPGTGKNEQYF; cdr3_nt: TGCAGCGTGGGGCCCGGGACAGGGAAGAACGAGCAGTACTTC; v_call: TRBV29-1; d_call: TRBD1; clone_size: NA; j_call: TRBJ2-7
cdr3_aa: CSVDIASTDTQYF; cdr3_nt: TGCAGCGTTGATATAGCGAGCACAGATACGCAGTATTTT; v_call: TRBV29-1; d_call: NA; clone_size: NA; j_call: TRBJ2-3
cdr3_aa: CASRSTTSSTYEQYF; cdr3_nt: TGTGCCAGCAGAAGTACTACCTCAAGTACCTACGAGCAGTACTTC; v_call: TRBV6-6; d_call: NA; clone_size: NA; j_call: TRBJ2-7
cdr3_aa: CASRPTGGPPYGYTF; cdr3_nt: TGTGCCAGCAGGCCAACAGGGGGCCCTCCCTATGGCTACACCTTC; v_call: TRBV28; d_call: TRBD1; clone_size: NA; j_call: TRBJ1-2
cdr3_aa: CAWSVSGGRGQYF; cdr3_nt: TGTGCCTGGAGTGTTTCAGGGGGAAGGGGGCAGTACTTC; v_call: TRBV30; d_call: TRBD1; clone_size: NA; j_call: TRBJ2-7
cdr3_aa: CASSRGTGSNTGELFF; cdr3_nt: TGTGCCAGCAGCCGAGGGACAGGGAGTAACACCGGGGAGCTGTTTTTT; v_call: TRBV7-8; d_call: TRBD1; clone_size: NA; j_call: TRBJ2-2
cdr3_aa: CAWSVGGSGEQYF; cdr3_nt: TGTGCCTGGAGTGTAGGCGGAAGTGGCGAGCAGTACTTC; v_call: TRBV30; d_call: NA; clone_size: NA; j_call: TRBJ2-7
cdr3_aa: CASSHGTSGGVSDTQYF; cdr3_nt: TGCGCCAGCAGCCACGGGACTAGCGGGGGGGTTTCAGATACGCAGTATTTT; v_call: TRBV5-1; d_call: TRBD2; clone_size: NA; j_call: TRBJ2-3
cdr3_aa: CASSIDLSGTTSSYNSPLHF; cdr3_nt: TGTGCCAGTAGTATAGATCTTTCAGGGACAACCAGCTCCTATAATTCACCCCTCCACTTT; v_call: TRBV19; d_call: NA; clone_size: NA; j_call: TRBJ1-6
cdr3_aa: CASSLARGQGGTDTQYF; cdr3_nt: TGCGCCAGCAGCTTGGCCCGAGGACAGGGTGGGACAGATACGCAGTATTTT; v_call: TRBV5-1; d_call: TRBD1; clone_size: NA; j_call: TRBJ2-3
cdr3_aa: CASSVAEGDNGYTF; cdr3_nt: TGTGCCAGCAGCGTAGCTGAGGGGGATAATGGCTACACCTTC; v_call: TRBV9; d_call: NA; clone_size: NA; j_call: TRBJ1-2
cdr3_aa: CASSETGTGGLETQYF; cdr3_nt: TGTGCCAGCAGTGAAACCGGGACAGGGGGCTTAGAGACCCAGTACTTC; v_call: TRBV6-1; d_call: TRBD1; clone_size: NA; j_call: TRBJ2-5
cdr3_aa: CASKPLRDNNEQFF; cdr3_nt: TGTGCCAGTAAGCCACTCCGGGACAACAATGAGCAGTTCTTC; v_call: TRBV19; d_call: NA; clone_size: few; j_call: TRBJ2-1
cdr3_aa: CASSQETGRPSYGYTF; cdr3_nt: TGTGCCAGCAGCCAAGAGACAGGGAGGCCCTCCTATGGCTACACCTTC; v_call: TRBV3-1/TRBV3-2; d_call: TRBD1; clone_size: NA; j_call: TRBJ1-2
cdr3_aa: CASSYRDSYSNQPQHF; cdr3_nt: TGTGCCAGCAGTTACCGGGACTCCTATAGCAATCAGCCCCAGCATTTT; v_call: TRBV2; d_call: NA; clone_size: few; j_call: TRBJ1-5
cdr3_aa: CAWSPLEGVETQYF; cdr3_nt: TGTGCCTGGAGTCCCCTCGAGGGGGTCGAGACCCAGTACTTC; v_call: TRBV30; d_call: NA; clone_size: few; j_call: TRBJ2-5
cdr3_aa: CASSSAGGYTGELFF; cdr3_nt: TGTGCCAGCAGTTCGGCGGGGGGTTACACCGGGGAGCTGTTTTTT; v_call: TRBV2; d_call: TRBD2; clone_size: NA; j_call: TRBJ2-2
cdr3_aa: CASSLAGSGSGNTIYF; cdr3_nt: TGCGCCAGCAGCTTGGCCGGTTCGGGCTCTGGAAACACCATATATTTT; v_call: TRBV5-1; d_call: NA; clone_size: few; j_call: TRBJ1-3
cdr3_aa: CASRSVTGGTNEQFF; cdr3_nt: TGCGCCAGCAGATCGGTGACAGGGGGTACCAATGAGCAGTTCTTC; v_call: TRBV5-1; d_call: TRBD1; clone_size: NA; j_call: TRBJ2-1
cdr3_aa: CASSLNYGYTF; cdr3_nt: TGTGCCAGCAGTCTGAACTATGGCTACACCTTC; v_call: TRBV25-1; d_call: NA; clone_size: NA; j_call: TRBJ1-2
cdr3_aa: CASSPSGTGEYF; cdr3_nt: TGTGCCAGCAGCCCCTCCGGGACAGGGGAGTATTTT; v_call: TRBV7-9; d_call: TRBD1; clone_size: NA; j_call: TRBJ2-3
cdr3_aa: CASSFGTGVETQYF; cdr3_nt: TGTGCCAGCAGCTTTGGGACAGGGGTGGAGACCCAGTACTTC; v_call: TRBV5-5; d_call: TRBD1; clone_size: NA; j_call: TRBJ2-5
cdr3_aa: CASSVGQLNQPQHF; cdr3_nt: TGTGCCAGTAGTGTGGGACAGCTAAATCAGCCCCAGCATTTT; v_call: TRBV19; d_call: TRBD1; clone_size: NA; j_call: TRBJ1-5
cdr3_aa: CSADRGNEQFF; cdr3_nt: TGCAGTGCTGACAGGGGCAATGAGCAGTTCTTC; v_call: TRBV20-1; d_call: TRBD1; clone_size: NA; j_call: TRBJ2-1
cdr3_aa: CASSYMRLGLAEQETQYF; cdr3_nt: TGTGCCAGCAGTTATATGAGGTTGGGGCTAGCGGAGCAAGAGACCCAGTACTTC; v_call: TRBV6-2/TRBV6-3; d_call: TRBD2; clone_size: few; j_call: TRBJ2-5
cdr3_aa: CASSLSYNQPQHF; cdr3_nt: TGTGCCAGCAGTTTATCCTACAATCAGCCCCAGCATTTT; v_call: TRBV27; d_call: NA; clone_size: NA; j_call: TRBJ1-5